Listed here are 15 T cell receptor beta chains from one sample, sequenced in a study of beta chain features in type 1 diabetes. TCRB transcripts that were expressed got sequenced, as all of the isolated RNA had been reverse transcribed. Assay: immunoSEQ multiplex PCR; the TCRdb copy retains only in-frame clones and omits some. The table has about 410,000 clones, 14% seen once. Sequenced material: naive CD4+ T cells from blood. The source is a man aged 25-40 years in good health.

CDR3: CASSLGPGQGARNEQFF. Here the CDR3 DNA reads TGTGCCAGCAGCTTAGGTCCGGGACAGGGGGCGAGAAATGAGCAGTTCTTC. The rearrangement uses TRBV7-7 and TRBJ2-1; 12 positions match TRBD1. Trimming cost V 1 base and J 7 bases; bases outside gene matches: 8. The CDR3 length is 17 residues. Germline loops: CDR1 SSHAT, CDR2 FNYEAQ (reference sequence).

In this sample, this clone turned up a few times. This chain connects TRBV10-3 to TRBJ2-5; possibly TRBD2 for D (6 bases). V was shortened by 6 bases and J by 5 bases, with 16 bases between the two germline ends. The germline V gene encodes CDR1 ENHRY and CDR2 SYGVKD. This CDR3 has 14 residues. CDR3 nucleotide sequence: TGTGCCATCAGGCGGGACTTGGGGGACGAGACCCAGTACTTC. Residues: CAIRRDLGDETQYF.

The rearrangement uses TRBV7-2 and TRBJ2-7, with 12 bases matching TRBD1. V lost 4 bases, J lost 5 bases, and 12 bases stayed unmatched. The germline CDR1 and CDR2 sequences are SGHTA and FQGNSA. The CDR3 is made up of 17 amino acids. The CDR3 here is CASSSSGTGGAVDEQYF. The CDR3, as DNA: TGTGCCAGCAGCTCTTCCGGGACAGGGGGCGCAGTGGACGAGCAGTACTTC.

This clone was counted between two and nine times. This chain uses TRBV29-1 with TRBJ2-3; D is ambiguous. This CDR3 region has 12 residues. The V and J ends lost 7 bases and 3 bases respectively, with 11 bases between them. The germline V gene encodes CDR1 SQVTM and CDR2 ANQGSEA. The CDR3 here is CSAHYETDTQYF. Written as DNA, the CDR3 is TGCAGCGCCCACTACGAGACAGATACGCAGTATTTT.

The chain employs TRBV4-2 and TRBJ2-5; either TRBD1 or TRBD2 may supply D (5 bases each). Germline V gene sequence: CDR1 LGHNA, CDR2 YNFKEQ. The CDR3 covers 15 residues. Trimming removed 1 base at V and 5 bases at J, with 14 bases between. The CDR3 sequence is CASSQAGLGDETQYF. The CDR3 bases are TGTGCCAGCAGCCAAGCGGGGCTGGGAGACGAGACCCAGTACTTC.

The CDR3, as DNA: TGTGCCAGCAGCTTGTACCCAATGGGAGACACAGATACGCAGTATTTT. Translating it yields CASSLYPMGDTDTQYF. This rearrangement joins TRBV7-3 to TRBJ2-3, with D possibly matching TRBD2 (5 bases). Germline CDR1 is SGHTA and CDR2 is FQGTGA. The CDR3 is made up of 16 amino acids. Trimming took 3 bases from V and 2 from J, leaving 15 bases between them. Using reference TRBV7-3 and TRBJ2-3 for the parts outside the CDR3, the full variable domain is GAGVSQTPSNKVTEKGKYVELRCDPISGHTALYWYRQSLGQGPEFLIYFQGTGAADDSGLPNDRFFAVRPEGSVSTLKIQRTERGDSAVYLCASSLYPMGDTDTQYFGPGTRLTVL.

There are a few counts of this clone. CDR3 amino acids: CASSQDSPNEQFF. The CDR3 DNA follows: TGTGCCAGCAGCCAGGACAGTCCTAATGAGCAGTTCTTC. This rearrangement joins TRBV7-9 to TRBJ2-1, with D maybe TRBD1 (6 bases). CDR3 size: 13 residues. V lost 5 bases and J lost 7, with 12 bases in between. From germline, CDR1 is SEHNR and CDR2 FQNEAQ (reference sequence).

This clone was counted only a few times. V usage is TRBV4-3 and J usage is TRBJ2-1; D may correspond to TRBD1 or TRBD2 (5 bases each). This CDR3 contains 14 residues. CDR1 and CDR2 (germline): LGHNA, YSLEER. The V end lost 1 base, the J end lost 7 bases, and 11 bases lay between the germline ends. CDR3 amino acids: CASSQGAGTNEQFF. For the CDR3, the DNA is TGCGCCAGCAGCCAAGGGGCAGGGACGAATGAGCAGTTCTTC.

This clone was seen only a few times. V gene TRBV27 combines with J gene TRBJ1-1; D not resolved. The ends were cut back, 11 bases at V and 1 base at J, with 8 bases in the middle. The CDR3 contains 11 residues. Per germline, CDR1 MNHEY and CDR2 SMNVEV (reference sequence). The CDR3 DNA reads as TGTGCCGTGCGAAAGAACACTGAAGCTTTCTTT. Amino acids: CAVRKNTEAFF.

This clone has a handful of counts. This sequence joins TRBV7-8 and TRBJ2-1; 8 bases align to TRBD2. The CDR3 is 15 amino acids. CDR1 is SGHVS, CDR2 FQNEAQ, per germline. Losses at the gene ends were 5 bases for V and 7 bases for J; bases not matched to a gene: 10. The CDR3 loop is CASSPSAGEINEQFF. The CDR3 DNA follows: TGTGCCAGCAGCCCTTCAGCGGGGGAGATTAATGAGCAGTTCTTC.

This clone has more than one count but fewer than ten. The chain has TRBV19 and TRBJ2-4; D remains unclear. The length of the CDR3 is 15 residues. Trimming shortened V by 5 bases and J by 0 bases, and 11 bases separated the two germline ends. Germline CDR1 is LNHDA and CDR2 is SQIVND (reference sequence). CDR3 nucleotides: TGTGCCAGTAGTGCTTCGAAGCTAGCCAAAAACATTCAGTACTTC. It encodes CASSASKLAKNIQYF. The full variable domain, completed using reference TRBV19 and TRBJ2-4, is DGGITQSPKYLFRKEGQNVTLSCEQNLNHDAMYWYRQDPGQGLRLIYYSQIVNDFQKGDIAEGYSVSREKKESFPLTVTSAQKNPTAFYLCASSASKLAKNIQYFGAGTRLSVL.

This clone was observed a few times. The chain recombines TRBV29-1 with TRBJ1-1; tentative D call: TRBD1 (5 bases). The germline V gene encodes CDR1 SQVTM and CDR2 ANQGSEA. Trimming stripped 1 base from V and 0 bases from J, with 9 bases between. CDR3 length: 14 amino acids. This CDR3 reads CSVEVRGVNTEAFF. DNA for the CDR3: TGCAGCGTTGAAGTAAGGGGAGTGAACACTGAAGCTTTCTTT. Based on the CDR3 plus reference TRBV29-1 and TRBJ1-1, the full variable domain is SAVISQKPSRDICQRGTSLTIQCQVDSQVTMMFWYRQQPGQSLTLIATANQGSEATYESGFVIDKFPISRPNLTFSTLTVSNMSPEDSSIYLCSVEVRGVNTEAFFGQGTRLTVV.

This clone was counted many times. This specimen includes other DNA sequences encoding the same CDR3. This sequence joins TRBV29-1 and TRBJ2-5; maybe TRBD1 (5 bases). Germline assignment: CDR1 SQVTM and CDR2 ANQGSEA. The V and J ends lost 7 bases and 4 bases respectively, with 13 bases between them. The CDR3 runs to 12 residues. The CDR3 sequence: CSGSGRGETQYF. CDR3 bases: TGCAGCGGCTCAGGGCGTGGAGAGACCCAGTACTTC. The whole variable domain, filled in from reference TRBV29-1 and TRBJ2-5, reads SAVISQKPSRDICQRGTSLTIQCQVDSQVTMMFWYRQQPGQSLTLIATANQGSEATYESGFVIDKFPISRPNLTFSTLTVSNMSPEDSSIYLCSGSGRGETQYFGPGTRLLVL.

V usage is TRBV2 and J usage is TRBJ2-3; 13 bases are a match to TRBD2. Germline trimming cut 6 bases from V and 0 bases from J; bases unmatched to any gene: 12. This CDR3 is 19 amino acids long. Germline CDR1 reads SNHLY; CDR2 reads FYNNEI. CDR3 in amino acids: CASRRERTSGGTSTDTQYF. As DNA, the CDR3 is TGTGCCAGCAGGCGGGAGAGGACTAGCGGGGGAACTAGCACAGATACGCAGTATTTT.

The chain employs TRBV7-9 and TRBJ1-2; D unresolved. V gave up 1 base and J gave up 5 bases, with 8 bases separating them. The CDR3 is made up of 13 amino acids. In germline, CDR1 is SEHNR, CDR2 FQNEAQ (reference sequence). Here the CDR3 DNA reads TGTGCCAGCAGCTTAGATTCCGCATATGGCTACACCTTC. This translates into CASSLDSAYGYTF.